The source of this T cell receptor (beta chain) is a study of blood T cell repertoires in COVID-19. Data came from immunoSEQ multiplex PCR; TCRdb stores just in-frame clones and leaves some out. Among about 220,000 clones listed, roughly 85% were seen once. This CDR3 has 15 residues. Germline CDR1 and CDR2: LNHDA and SQIVND (reference sequence). After removal of 1 base from V and 4 bases from J, the junction contained 6 bases not matched to a gene. The rearrangement uses TRBV19 and TRBJ2-5; 7 bases are a match to TRBD1. The sequenced sample consisted of PBMCs or T cells enriched from blood (not recorded which). The sequence was obtained from a woman aged 50 to 60 who had been exposed to COVID-19. CDR3: CASSIGTGGGETQYF. Written as DNA, the CDR3 is TGTGCCAGTAGTATAGGGACAGGTGGAGGAGAGACCCAGTACTTC. The full variable domain, with the rest looked up from reference TRBV19 and TRBJ2-5, is DGGITQSPKYLFRKEGQNVTLSCEQNLNHDAMYWYRQDPGQGLRLIYYSQIVNDFQKGDIAEGYSVSREKKESFPLTVTSAQKNPTAFYLCASSIGTGGGETQYFGPGTRLLVL.